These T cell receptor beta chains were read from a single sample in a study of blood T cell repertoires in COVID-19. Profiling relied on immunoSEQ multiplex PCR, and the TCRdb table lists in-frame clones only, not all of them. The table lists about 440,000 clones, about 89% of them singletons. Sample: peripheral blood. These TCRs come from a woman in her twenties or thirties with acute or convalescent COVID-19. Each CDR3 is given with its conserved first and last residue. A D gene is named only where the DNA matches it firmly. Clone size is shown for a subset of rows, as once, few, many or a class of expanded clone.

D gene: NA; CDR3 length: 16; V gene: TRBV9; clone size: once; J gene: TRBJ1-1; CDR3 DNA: TGTGCCAGCAGCGTAGCCGGCGGGCCGATGAACACTGAAGCTTTCTTT; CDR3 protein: CASSVAGGPMNTEAFF
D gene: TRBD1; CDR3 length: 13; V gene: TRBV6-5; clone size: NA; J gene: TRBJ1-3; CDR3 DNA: TGTGCCAGCCGAGCAGGGGGCGAGGACACCATATATTTT; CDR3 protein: CASRAGGEDTIYF
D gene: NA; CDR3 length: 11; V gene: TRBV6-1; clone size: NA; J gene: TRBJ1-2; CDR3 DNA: TGTGCCAGCAGTGATCCGAGGGGCTACACCTTC; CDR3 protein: CASSDPRGYTF
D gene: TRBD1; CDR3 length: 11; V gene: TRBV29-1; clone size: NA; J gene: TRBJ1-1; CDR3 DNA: TGCAGCGGTGACAGGGCCAATGAAGCTTTCTTT; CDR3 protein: CSGDRANEAFF
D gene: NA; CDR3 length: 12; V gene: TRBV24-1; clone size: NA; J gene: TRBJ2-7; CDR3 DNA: TGTGCCAACCCGGGACAACCCTACGAGCAGTACTTC; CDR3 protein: CANPGQPYEQYF
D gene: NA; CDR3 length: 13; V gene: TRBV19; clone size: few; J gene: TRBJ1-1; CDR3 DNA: TGTGCCAGTAGCACACAAGGACTGTCGGAAGCTTTCTTT; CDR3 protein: CASSTQGLSEAFF
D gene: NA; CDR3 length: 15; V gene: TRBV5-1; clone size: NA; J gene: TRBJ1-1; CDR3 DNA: TGCGCCACACATGGGGGGGACGACACGAACACTGAAGCTTTCTTT; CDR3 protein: CATHGGDDTNTEAFF
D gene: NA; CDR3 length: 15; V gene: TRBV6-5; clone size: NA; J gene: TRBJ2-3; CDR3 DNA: TGTGCCAGCAGAGTTGCGGAAACTAGCACAGATACGCAGTATTTT; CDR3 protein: CASRVAETSTDTQYF
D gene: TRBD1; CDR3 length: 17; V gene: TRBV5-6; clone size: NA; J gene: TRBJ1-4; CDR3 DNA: TGTGCCAGCACCTTGTTTTTGGGGACAGGGGGTAATGAAAAACTGTTTTTT; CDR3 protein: CASTLFLGTGGNEKLFF
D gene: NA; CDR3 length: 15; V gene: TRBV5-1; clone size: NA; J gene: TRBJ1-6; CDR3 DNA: TGCGCCAGCAGCCCAGAGCTAGCTCGGGATTCACCCCTCCACTTT; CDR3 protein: CASSPELARDSPLHF
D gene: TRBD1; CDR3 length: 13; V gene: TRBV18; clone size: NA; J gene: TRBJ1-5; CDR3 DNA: TGTGCCAGCTCACCGGACAGGGATCAGCCCCAGCATTTT; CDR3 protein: CASSPDRDQPQHF
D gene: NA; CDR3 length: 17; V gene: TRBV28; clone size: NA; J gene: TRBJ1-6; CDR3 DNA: TGTGCCAGCAGCCCCCCAGGGCCGCCAGTGCCAAACTCACCCCTCCACTTT; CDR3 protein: CASSPPGPPVPNSPLHF
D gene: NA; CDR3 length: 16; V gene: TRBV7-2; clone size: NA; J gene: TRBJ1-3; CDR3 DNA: TGTGCCAGCAGCTTATTGGGGACTGCCTCTGGAAACACCATATATTTT; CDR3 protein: CASSLLGTASGNTIYF
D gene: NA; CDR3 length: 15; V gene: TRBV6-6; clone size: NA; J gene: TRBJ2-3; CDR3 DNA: TGTGCCAGCAGTTACGGACAAACTAGCACAGATACGCAGTATTTT; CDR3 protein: CASSYGQTSTDTQYF
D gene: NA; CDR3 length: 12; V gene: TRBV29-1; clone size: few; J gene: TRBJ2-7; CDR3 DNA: TGCAGCGTGGCGGGGGCAGCCTACGAGCAGTACTTC; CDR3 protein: CSVAGAAYEQYF
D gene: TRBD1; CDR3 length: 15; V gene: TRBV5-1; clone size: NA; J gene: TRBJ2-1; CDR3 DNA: TGCGCCAGCAGCTTACAGGGGGTTCCCTACAATGAGCAGTTCTTC; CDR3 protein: CASSLQGVPYNEQFF
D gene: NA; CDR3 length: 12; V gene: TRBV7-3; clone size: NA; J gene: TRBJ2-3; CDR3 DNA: TGTGCCAGCAGCTTTAGTTCAGATACGCAGTATTTT; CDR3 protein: CASSFSSDTQYF
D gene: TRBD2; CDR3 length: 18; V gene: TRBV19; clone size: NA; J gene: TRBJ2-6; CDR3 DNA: TGTGCCAGTACCCTGGGACTAGCCCCAGCCTCTGGGGCCAACGTCCTGACTTTC; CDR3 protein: CASTLGLAPASGANVLTF
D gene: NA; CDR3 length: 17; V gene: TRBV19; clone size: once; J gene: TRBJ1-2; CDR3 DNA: TGTGCCAGTAGTACTTCCAAATCTACCGGGATCACCTATGGCTACACCTTC; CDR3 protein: CASSTSKSTGITYGYTF
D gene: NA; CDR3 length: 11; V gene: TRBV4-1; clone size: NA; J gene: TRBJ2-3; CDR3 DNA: TGCGCCAGCAGCGTAGCAGATACGCAGTATTTT; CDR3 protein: CASSVADTQYF
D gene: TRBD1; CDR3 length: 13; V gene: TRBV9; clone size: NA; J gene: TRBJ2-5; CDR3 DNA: TGTGCCAGCAGCGACAGGACAGGGAAGACCCAGTACTTC; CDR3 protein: CASSDRTGKTQYF
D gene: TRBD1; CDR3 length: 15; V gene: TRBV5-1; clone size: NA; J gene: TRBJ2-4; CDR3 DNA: TGCGCCAGCAGCTTGGGGGTGACAGGGGGTAACATTCAGTACTTC; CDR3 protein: CASSLGVTGGNIQYF
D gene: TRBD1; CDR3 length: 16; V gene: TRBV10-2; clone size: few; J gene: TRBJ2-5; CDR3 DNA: TGCGCCAGCACACCAACACTGACAGGGGGAGGAGAGACCCAGTACTTC; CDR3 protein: CASTPTLTGGGETQYF
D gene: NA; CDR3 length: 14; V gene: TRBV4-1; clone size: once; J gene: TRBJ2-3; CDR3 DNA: TGCGCCAGCAGCCACGACGGGTTCACAGATACGCAGTATTTT; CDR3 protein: CASSHDGFTDTQYF
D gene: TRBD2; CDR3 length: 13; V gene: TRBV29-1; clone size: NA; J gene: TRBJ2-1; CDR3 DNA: TGCAGCGGGGCGGGGAGGGCCTACAATGAGCAGTTCTTC; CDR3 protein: CSGAGRAYNEQFF
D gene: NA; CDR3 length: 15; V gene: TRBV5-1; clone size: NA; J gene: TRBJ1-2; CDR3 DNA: TGCGCCAGCAGCTCGCCGGAGAACCGCAGACTTGGCTACACCTTC; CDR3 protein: CASSSPENRRLGYTF
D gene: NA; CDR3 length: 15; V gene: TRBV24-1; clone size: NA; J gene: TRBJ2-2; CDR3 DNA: TGTGCCACCAGTGATTTGTACGAGATACCCGGGGAGCTGTTTTTT; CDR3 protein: CATSDLYEIPGELFF
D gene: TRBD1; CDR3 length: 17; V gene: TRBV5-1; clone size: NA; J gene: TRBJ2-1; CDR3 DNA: TGCGCCAGCAGCCAACGAATCGGGACAGCTAAATACAATGAGCAGTTCTTC; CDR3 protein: CASSQRIGTAKYNEQFF
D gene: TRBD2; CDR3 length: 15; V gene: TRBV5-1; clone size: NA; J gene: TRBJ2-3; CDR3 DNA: TGCGCCAGCAGCTTGGGGCTAGCGGGCACAGATACGCAGTATTTT; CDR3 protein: CASSLGLAGTDTQYF
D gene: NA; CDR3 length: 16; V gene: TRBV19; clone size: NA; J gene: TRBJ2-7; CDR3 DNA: TGTGCCAGTAGTGCCGGGACATCCTCGAGGTCTTACGAGCAGTACTTC; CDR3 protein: CASSAGTSSRSYEQYF
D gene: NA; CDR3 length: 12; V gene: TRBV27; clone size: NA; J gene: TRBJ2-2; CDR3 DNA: TGTGCCAGCAGTTTAGCGGCCGGGGAGCTGTTTTTT; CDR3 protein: CASSLAAGELFF
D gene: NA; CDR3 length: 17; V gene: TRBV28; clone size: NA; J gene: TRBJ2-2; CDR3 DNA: TGTGCCAGCAGTTACCCCTTCGGGGTCACCAACACCGGGGAGCTGTTTTTT; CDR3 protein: CASSYPFGVTNTGELFF
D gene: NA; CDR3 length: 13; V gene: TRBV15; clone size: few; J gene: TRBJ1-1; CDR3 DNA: TGTGCCACCTGCCGACAGGACAACACTGAAGCTTTCTTT; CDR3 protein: CATCRQDNTEAFF
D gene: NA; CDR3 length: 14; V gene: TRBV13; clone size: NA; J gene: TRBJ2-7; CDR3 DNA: TGTGCCAGCAGCTTCCAGGACATAACTTACGAGCAGTACTTC; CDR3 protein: CASSFQDITYEQYF
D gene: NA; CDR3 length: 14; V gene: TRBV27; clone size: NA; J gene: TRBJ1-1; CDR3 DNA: TGTGCCAGCAGCCAAGGACAGATAAACACTGAAGCTTTCTTT; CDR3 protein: CASSQGQINTEAFF
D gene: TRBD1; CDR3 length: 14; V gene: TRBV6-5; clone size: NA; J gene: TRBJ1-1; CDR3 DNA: TGTGCCAGCAGTTACGGGGACAGGAACACTGAAGCTTTCTTT; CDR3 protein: CASSYGDRNTEAFF
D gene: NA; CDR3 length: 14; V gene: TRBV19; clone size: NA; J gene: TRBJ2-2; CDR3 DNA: TGTGCCAGTAGGGTACAGGGTGGACCCGGGGAGCTGTTTTTT; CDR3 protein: CASRVQGGPGELFF
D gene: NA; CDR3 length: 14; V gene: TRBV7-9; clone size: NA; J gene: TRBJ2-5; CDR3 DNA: TGTGCCAGCAGCTTCGTTGGACAGTGGGAGACCCAGTACTTC; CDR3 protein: CASSFVGQWETQYF
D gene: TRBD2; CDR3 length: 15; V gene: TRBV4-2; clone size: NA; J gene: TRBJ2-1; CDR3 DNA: TGTGCCAGCAGCCGCCGCGCCGGTAGCGGGGATGAGCAGTTCTTC; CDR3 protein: CASSRRAGSGDEQFF
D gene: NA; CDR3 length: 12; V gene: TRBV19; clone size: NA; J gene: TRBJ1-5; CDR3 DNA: TGTGCCAGTAGTCCAGGGGTTCAGCCCCAGCATTTT; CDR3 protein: CASSPGVQPQHF
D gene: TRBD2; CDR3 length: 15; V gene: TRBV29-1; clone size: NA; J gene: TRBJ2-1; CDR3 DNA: TGCAGCGTTGAAGGAAAAGGGACTAATCTCGATGAGCAGTTCTTC; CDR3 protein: CSVEGKGTNLDEQFF
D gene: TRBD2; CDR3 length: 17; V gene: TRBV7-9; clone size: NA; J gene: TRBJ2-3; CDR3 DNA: TGTGCCAGCAGCTTAAGCGGGGGCGCCGCTAGCACAGATACGCAGTATTTT; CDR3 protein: CASSLSGGAASTDTQYF
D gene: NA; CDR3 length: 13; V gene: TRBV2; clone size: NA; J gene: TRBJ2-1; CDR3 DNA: TGTGCCAGCAGAGGGGAACCCTACAATGAGCAGTTCTTC; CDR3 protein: CASRGEPYNEQFF
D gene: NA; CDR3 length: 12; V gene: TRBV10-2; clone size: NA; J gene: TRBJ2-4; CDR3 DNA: TGCGCCAGCAAGGAGGCGATGGGCATTCAGTACTTC; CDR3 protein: CASKEAMGIQYF